Listed below are T cell receptor beta chains from one sample, sequenced in a study of T cell responses to AZD1222 COVID-19 vaccine. Data came from immunoSEQ multiplex PCR; TCRdb stores just in-frame clones and leaves some out. The table records 120,000 or so clones, roughly 88% of them present only once. The material was peripheral blood, obtained on day 0 of MenACWY control vaccination. These receptors were obtained from an adult in good health. The CDR3 runs from the conserved cysteine through the conserved F or W. A D gene is named only where the DNA matches it firmly. Not all rows give a size; the values are once, few, many and, for expanded clones, a class.

J,size,D,V,DNA,CDR3
TRBJ1-4,NA,NA,TRBV21-1,TGTGCCAGCAGCAAAGTGGGAGAAAAACTGTTTTTT,CASSKVGEKLFF
TRBJ2-2,NA,TRBD2,TRBV6-4,TGTGCCAGCAGTGACCTCACTAGCGGGCAAGCCGGGGAGCTGTTTTTT,CASSDLTSGQAGELFF
TRBJ1-4,NA,NA,TRBV5-4,TGTGCCAGCAGCCCCTGGGGGGGCGGGGAAAAACTGTTTTTT,CASSPWGGGEKLFF
TRBJ2-1,NA,TRBD2,TRBV29-1,TGCAGCGTTGAGATCGGGACTAGCGGGATAAATGAGCAGTTCTTC,CSVEIGTSGINEQFF
TRBJ2-1,NA,TRBD2,TRBV15,TGTGCCACTGCAACCAGCGGGGATTACAATGAGCAGTTCTTC,CATATSGDYNEQFF
TRBJ2-7,NA,NA,TRBV19,TGTGCCAGTAGTCTCCACGAGGGATACGAGCAGTACTTC,CASSLHEGYEQYF
TRBJ2-2,NA,NA,TRBV28,TGTGCCAGCAGTTTGAGGGGTGGTACCGGGGAGCTGTTTTTT,CASSLRGGTGELFF
TRBJ2-1,NA,TRBD2,TRBV10-3,TGTGCCATCAGTATAGTGGCTAGCGGGGCGGAGGAGCAGTTCTTC,CAISIVASGAEEQFF
TRBJ1-6,once,TRBD1,TRBV7-2,TGTGCCAGCAGCTTAGTTGGGACAGGGGCGCCCCTCCACTTT,CASSLVGTGAPLHF
TRBJ2-4,NA,NA,TRBV4-1,TGCGCCAGCAGCCCCCACATGGCCCAAAACATTCAGTACTTC,CASSPHMAQNIQYF
TRBJ1-2,once,TRBD1,TRBV18,TGTGCCAGCTCACCGAAGGCCGGGACAGAGACTTTGGATGGCTACACCTTC,CASSPKAGTETLDGYTF
TRBJ2-3,NA,NA,TRBV12-3/TRBV12-4,TGTGCCAGCAGTTTAGTAGGAGATACGCAGTATTTT,CASSLVGDTQYF
TRBJ1-5,NA,NA,TRBV6-4,TGTGCCAGGGGTCCTCGGGGTGGCTCGGTTCAGCCCCAGCATTTT,CARGPRGGSVQPQHF
TRBJ2-7,NA,TRBD2,TRBV7-6,TGTGCCAGCAGCACCGGCCTAGCGGGAGTACCTCGTTACTACGAGCAGTACTTC,CASSTGLAGVPRYYEQYF
TRBJ1-5,NA,NA,TRBV7-2,TGTGCCAGCAGGGACAGCAGCAATCAGCCCCAGCATTTT,CASRDSSNQPQHF
TRBJ1-5,NA,TRBD1,TRBV2,TGTGCCAGCAGTGAGGGTCAGGGGGCTCAGCCCCAGCATTTT,CASSEGQGAQPQHF